The 22 T cell receptor beta chains below come from one sample, sequenced in a study of cytotoxic CD8 clonotypes in ibrutinib-treated CLL. Profiled with immunoSEQ multiplex PCR; TCRdb holds only in-frame clones, not every one. The top ten hold around 6.5% of the sample, which has about 300,000 clones, roughly 67% seen once. The specimen comprised PBMCs, sampled after 36 months of ibrutinib treatment. All receptors derive from a human donor with chronic lymphocytic leukemia.

This clone was picked up a small number of times. This chain connects TRBV7-9 to TRBJ2-1, with D perhaps matching TRBD1 or TRBD2 (6 bases each). The V end was cut by 5 bases, the J end by 2 bases, with 10 bases between. CDR1 is SEHNR and CDR2 is FQNEAQ in the germline V gene (reference sequence). The length of the CDR3 is 14 residues. CDR3 loop: CASSQEGAYNEQFF. The CDR3 nucleotides read TGTGCCAGCAGCCAGGAGGGGGCCTACAATGAGCAGTTCTTC.

This chain uses TRBV5-1 with TRBJ2-7; TRBD1 is a possible D gene (5 bases). Trimming took off 3 bases at V and 2 bases at J, with 12 bases between the two ends. The CDR3 has 14 amino acids. The germline V gene has CDR1 SGHRS and CDR2 YFSETQ. Here the CDR3 DNA reads TGCGCCAGCAGCTCAAGGACACCCACCTACGAGCAGTACTTC. Residues: CASSSRTPTYEQYF.

The CDR3 region has the DNA TGTGCCACAAATCCCGACAGGGGAATCACTGAAGCTTTCTTT. Encoded protein: CATNPDRGITEAFF. The chain uses TRBV15 and TRBJ1-1; 8 nucleotides match TRBD1. The junction had 10 bases not matched to a gene; V was cut back by 9 bases and J by 4 bases. The CDR3 totals 14 residues. From germline, CDR1 is LNHNV and CDR2 YYDKDF (reference sequence).

The V gene is TRBV29-1, the J gene TRBJ2-5, with TRBD1 matching 8 bases. Germline V gives CDR1 SQVTM, CDR2 ANQGSEA. The V segment lost 4 bases and the J segment 4 bases; nucleotides outside the gene matches: 8. The CDR3 has 14 amino acids. The CDR3, as DNA: TGCAGCGTTGTGGACAGGGTTCAGGGAGAGACCCAGTACTTC. Its translation: CSVVDRVQGETQYF. Together with reference TRBV29-1 and TRBJ2-5, the CDR3 gives the full variable domain: SAVISQKPSRDICQRGTSLTIQCQVDSQVTMMFWYRQQPGQSLTLIATANQGSEATYESGFVIDKFPISRPNLTFSTLTVSNMSPEDSSIYLCSVVDRVQGETQYFGPGTRLLVL.

The chain employs TRBV19 and TRBJ2-7, with D uncertain. V shed 3 bases and J shed 0 bases, with 9 bases lying between them. The CDR3 is 14 residues long. The germline V gene has CDR1 LNHDA and CDR2 SQIVND (reference sequence). CDR3 bases: TGTGCCAGTAGTATCACTGGGCTCTCCTACGAGCAGTACTTC. Translated: CASSITGLSYEQYF.

This chain uses TRBV25-1 with TRBJ2-7; tentatively, D is TRBD1 or TRBD2 (5 bases each). CDR3 length: 14 amino acids. CDR1 is MGHDK, CDR2 SYGVNS, per germline. Trimming left V 4 bases short and J 6 bases short, with 16 bases between. The CDR3 spells CASSVAGRRGEQYF. DNA of the CDR3: TGTGCCAGCAGTGTCGCAGGGAGAAGGGGCGAGCAGTACTTC.

This chain uses TRBV6-6 with TRBJ2-7, with a weak D call TRBD1 (6 bases). Germline V gene lookup returns CDR1 MNHNY and CDR2 SVGAGI (reference sequence). The CDR3 sequence is 13 residues long. V lost 4 bases to trimming and J lost 5 bases, with 12 bases between them. The CDR3 nucleotides read TGTGCCAGCAGTTCCCGGCCAGGGGACGAGCAGTACTTC. Amino acid sequence: CASSSRPGDEQYF.

V gene TRBV9 combines with J gene TRBJ2-2, with TRBD2 matching 13 bases. This CDR3 spans 17 amino acids. Germline V CDR1 and CDR2: SGDLS, YYNGEE. V trimming: 3 bases; J trimming: 0 bases; junction bases outside the gene matches: 2. The CDR3 sequence is CASSGGTSGANTGELFF. CDR3 DNA: TGTGCCAGCAGCGGAGGGACTAGCGGGGCGAACACCGGGGAGCTGTTTTTT.

V and J are TRBV10-3 and TRBJ2-5; TRBD2 is a possible D gene (5 bases). There are 16 residues in the CDR3. The germline V and J ends were trimmed by 0 bases and 5 bases, with 16 bases remaining between them. Germline V gives CDR1 ENHRY, CDR2 SYGVKD. The CDR3 nucleotides read TGTGCCATCAGTGAGTCTGGTCTAGCCGGCGCGGAGACCCAGTACTTC. This codes for CAISESGLAGAETQYF.

This clone was seen once. This rearrangement joins TRBV18 to TRBJ2-7, with no clear D. This CDR3 has 16 amino acids. CDR1 is KGHSH and CDR2 is LQKENI in the germline V gene. Trimming stripped 1 base from V and 4 bases from J, with 17 bases between. CDR3 nucleotides: TGTGCCAGCTCACCACGAGAGTCGTTGAGCCGTTACGAGCAGTACTTC. Residues: CASSPRESLSRYEQYF.

The gene calls are TRBV12-5 and TRBJ1-5; maybe TRBD1 (6 bases). Germline CDR1 and CDR2: LGHNT and FRNRAP. V lost 1 base to trimming and J lost 2 bases, with 9 bases between them. The CDR3 runs 15 residues. The CDR3 reads CASGLGSGGNQPQHF. CDR3 bases: TGTGCTAGTGGTTTGGGGTCAGGGGGCAATCAGCCCCAGCATTTT.

This clone showed up just once. The chain links TRBV5-1 to TRBJ2-1; 11 bases match TRBD2. The J segment lost 6 bases and the V segment lost 2 bases, leaving 7 bases of the junction unmatched. CDR1 and CDR2 (germline): SGHRS, YFSETQ. The CDR3 sequence is 16 residues long. The CDR3 reads CASSFPLAGGLNEQFF. CDR3 nucleotide sequence: TGCGCCAGCAGCTTCCCCCTAGCGGGAGGACTCAATGAGCAGTTCTTC. Complete variable domain (other parts from reference TRBV5-1 and TRBJ2-1): KAGVTQTPRYLIKTRGQQVTLSCSPISGHRSVSWYQQTPGQGLQFLFEYFSETQRNKGNFPGRFSGRQFSNSRSEMNVSTLELGDSALYLCASSFPLAGGLNEQFFGPGTRLTVL.

This clone was seen just once. The V and J genes are TRBV9 and TRBJ2-7, with D uncertain. Germline V gene lookup returns CDR1 SGDLS and CDR2 YYNGEE. The CDR3 extends over 13 amino acids. Trimming cost V 0 bases and J 4 bases, with 8 bases left between them. The CDR3 loop is CASSVGPGYEQYF. In DNA, the CDR3 is TGTGCCAGCAGCGTAGGGCCCGGGTACGAGCAGTACTTC.

The gene calls are TRBV19 and TRBJ2-7; D not resolved. Trimming shortened V by 3 bases and J by 0 bases, and 9 bases separated the two germline ends. The CDR3 runs to 14 residues. Germline lookup yields CDR1 LNHDA and CDR2 SQIVND (reference sequence). CDR3 region: CASSMSRSSYEQYF. The CDR3 bases are TGTGCCAGTAGTATGAGCAGGTCCTCCTACGAGCAGTACTTC.

The chain has TRBV29-1 and TRBJ1-1, with D hard to call. This CDR3 comprises 9 residues. Germline loops: CDR1 SQVTM, CDR2 ANQGSEA. CDR3 sequence reads: CRHPFVAFF. The CDR3 DNA reads TGCAGACACCCCTTCGTAGCTTTCTTT.

The chain carries TRBV18 and TRBJ1-6; 7 bases fit TRBD1. V shed 3 bases and J 4 bases; nucleotides not matched to a gene: 6. CDR1 KGHSH and CDR2 LQKENI come from the germline V gene. The CDR3 is made up of 16 amino acids. CDR3 region: CASSPEQGGYNSPLHF. As DNA, the CDR3 is TGTGCCAGCTCACCCGAGCAGGGGGGATATAATTCACCCCTCCACTTT.

This rearrangement joins TRBV25-1 to TRBJ2-2; D gene uncertain. The length of the CDR3 is 12 residues. Between the trimmed V and J ends, which lost 6 bases and 3 bases, there was a span of 5 bases. Germline V gene sequence: CDR1 MGHDK, CDR2 SYGVNS. DNA of the CDR3: TGTGCCAGCAGCCGGGACACCGGGGAGCTGTTTTTT. Translation: CASSRDTGELFF.

J is TRBJ2-5 and V is TRBV2; D possibly corresponds to TRBD1 (6 bases). This CDR3 has 11 amino acids. Germline lookup yields CDR1 SNHLY and CDR2 FYNNEI. Trimming removed 7 bases at V and 9 bases at J, with 12 bases between. The CDR3 DNA reads TGTGCCAGCACGATATCAGGGGCCCAGTACTTC. Protein product: CASTISGAQYF.

This chain joins TRBV7-3 and TRBJ2-2; TRBD2 matches at 12 bases. The CDR3 is 15 amino acids. V trimming: 10 bases; J trimming: 4 bases; junction bases outside the gene matches: 7. CDR1 and CDR2 from the germline V gene are SGHTA and FQGTGA. Here the CDR3 reads CATGLAGSGTGELFF. CDR3 sequence (DNA): TGTGCCACCGGACTAGCGGGATCGGGCACCGGGGAGCTGTTTTTT.

This rearrangement joins TRBV19 to TRBJ2-2; D uncertain. The CDR3 is 14 amino acids. Trimming cost V 5 bases and J 1 base, with 8 bases left between them. Germline CDR1 LNHDA, CDR2 SQIVND (reference sequence). Here the CDR3 DNA reads TGTGCCAGTAGTCTTCCAGGGAACACCGGGGAGCTGTTTTTT. This translates into CASSLPGNTGELFF.

J is TRBJ1-5 and V is TRBV9; D possibly corresponds to TRBD1 (6 bases). The V and J ends lost 3 bases and 4 bases respectively, with 11 bases between them. The CDR3 is 14 amino acids. The germline CDR1 and CDR2 sequences are SGDLS and YYNGEE. CDR3 nucleotides: TGTGCCAGCAGCGCGGACAGACTAAATCAGCCCCAGCATTTT. It codes for CASSADRLNQPQHF.

The chain is built from TRBV18 and TRBJ1-2; 11 nucleotides match TRBD1. Germline V gives CDR1 KGHSH, CDR2 LQKENI. This CDR3 has 14 amino acids. The V and J ends lost 3 bases and 4 bases, in that order; junction bases with no gene match: 1. The DNA of the CDR3 is TGTGCCAGCTCACCGGACAGGGGGCTCTATGGCTACACCTTC. It translates to CASSPDRGLYGYTF.